This T cell receptor (beta chain) was observed in a study of T cell responses to AZD1222 COVID-19 vaccine. Study findings and constraints: Only six or seven AZD1222 recipients tested seropositive at baseline. Most donors were white British, females outnumbered males, and clonal diversity was possibly underestimated. Two AZD1222 administrations were followed by greater Spike-specific TCR breadth and depth. Vaccine-associated CD4 TCRs ranged over spike, dominating at 160-218 and 743-854.

V lost 3 bases and J lost 2, with 0 bases in between. There are 11 residues in the CDR3. CDR1 and CDR2 (germline): SGHDT, YYEEEE. Method: immunoSEQ multiplex PCR; TCRdb's copy keeps in-frame clones and lacks some. This sample has about 200,000 clones, with 93% found just once. Of note for this clone: The antigen is undetermined. Other nucleotide sequences in the sample specify the same CDR3.

The TCR sequence derives from an adult who received the AZD1222 COVID-19 vaccine. This chain links TRBV5-6 with TRBJ2-1; D is ambiguous. Sequencing used peripheral blood, obtained 28 days after the second AZD1222 dose. CDR3 sequence (DNA): TGTGCCAGCAGCTCCTACAATGAGCAGTTCTTC. Its protein product is CASSSYNEQFF.